The present TCR beta chain was sequenced within a study of T cells in Graves' hyperthyroidism and ophthalmopathy. Overall study: Staff took peripheral blood when the initial diagnosis was made, before any treatment began.

Germline V lookup: CDR1 SGHDT, CDR2 YYEEEE. The length of the CDR3 is 13 residues. This clonotype was found many times. Its matching antigen is unknown. General study results and limits: Researchers found most expanded thyroid clonotypes above 0.001 in blood as well.

TCR beta CDR3 sequences were amplified from RNA transcripts. The HTBI primer set served for first-round RT-PCR of the TCR CDR3. TCRdb reprocessed the multiplex PCR reads via MiXCR and lists one record per CDR3 protein. The sample lists a few hundred thousand distinct CDR3 sequences; 13% to 15% were seen once. Recently diagnosed hyperthyroidism of less than 2 months' duration affected patients aged 18 to 65. The source of the PBMCs was 10 ml of fresh peripheral blood. This clonotype was sampled from a woman in her forties or fifties with Graves' hyperthyroidism that later progressed to Graves' ophthalmopathy. Sequences were obtained from blood. The chain has TRBV5-6 and TRBJ2-1, with D perhaps TRBD2 (6 bases). The CDR3: CAGGVWGYNEQFF. As DNA, the CDR3 is TGTGCTGGAGGGGTCTGGGGCTACAATGAGCAGTTCTTC.